This T cell receptor (beta chain) was observed in a study of shared clonotypes between healthy human individuals. The deep-level immunoSEQ assay was used. Produced via immunoSEQ multiplex PCR; TCRdb's table is partial and in-frame only. This table holds about 1 million clones, around 76% found once. Germline loops: CDR1 SGHDT, CDR2 YYEEEE. This CDR3 region has 11 residues. V gave up 4 bases and J gave up 9 bases, with 8 bases separating them. Recent acute infections and vaccinations were absent in the healthy HIV-negative adult donors. Sequencing input: memory CD4+ T cells sorted from blood. Regarding subset: CD45RA-negative fraction. The clonotype originates from a young man in good health. The rearrangement uses TRBV5-6 and TRBJ2-1, with a tentative D call TRBD2 (6 bases). CDR3 loop: CASSRGSEQFF. The CDR3 DNA follows: TGTGCCAGCAGCCGGGGGAGTGAGCAGTTCTTC.